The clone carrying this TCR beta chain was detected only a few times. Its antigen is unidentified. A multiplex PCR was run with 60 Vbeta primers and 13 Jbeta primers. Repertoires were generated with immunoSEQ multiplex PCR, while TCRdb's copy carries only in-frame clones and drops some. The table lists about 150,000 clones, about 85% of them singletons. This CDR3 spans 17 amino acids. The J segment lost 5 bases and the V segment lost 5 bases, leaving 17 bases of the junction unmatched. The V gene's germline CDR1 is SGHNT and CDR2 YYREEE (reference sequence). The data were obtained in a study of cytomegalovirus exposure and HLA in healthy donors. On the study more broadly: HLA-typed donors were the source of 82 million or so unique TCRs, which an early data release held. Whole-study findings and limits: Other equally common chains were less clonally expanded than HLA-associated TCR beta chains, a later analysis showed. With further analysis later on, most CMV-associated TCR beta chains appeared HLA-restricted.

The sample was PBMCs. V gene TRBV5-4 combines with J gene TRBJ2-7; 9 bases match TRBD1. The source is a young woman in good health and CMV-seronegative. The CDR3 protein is CASRLDSGQGLRNEQYF. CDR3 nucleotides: TGTGCCAGCAGACTAGACTCCGGACAGGGGCTAAGGAACGAGCAGTACTTC.